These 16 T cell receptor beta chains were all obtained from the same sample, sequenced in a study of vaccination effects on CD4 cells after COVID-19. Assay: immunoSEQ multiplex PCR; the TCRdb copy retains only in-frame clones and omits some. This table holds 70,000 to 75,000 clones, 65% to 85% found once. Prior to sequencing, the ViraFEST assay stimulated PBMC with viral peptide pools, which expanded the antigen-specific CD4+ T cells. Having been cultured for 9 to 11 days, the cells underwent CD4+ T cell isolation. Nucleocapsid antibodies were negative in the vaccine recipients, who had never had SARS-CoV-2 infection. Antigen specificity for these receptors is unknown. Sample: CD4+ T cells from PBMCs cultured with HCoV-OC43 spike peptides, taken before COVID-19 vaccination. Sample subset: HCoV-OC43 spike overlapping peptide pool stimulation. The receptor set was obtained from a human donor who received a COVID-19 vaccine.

CDR3 in DNA: TGTGCCAGCTCACGAGGCCTGGTCCCCGGGGAGCTGTTTTTT. This codes for CASSRGLVPGELFF. The rearrangement joins TRBV18 to TRBJ2-2, with no clear D. CDR1 KGHSH and CDR2 LQKENI come from the germline V gene. The CDR3 covers 14 residues. Trimming took off 4 bases at V and 6 bases at J, with 12 bases between the two ends.

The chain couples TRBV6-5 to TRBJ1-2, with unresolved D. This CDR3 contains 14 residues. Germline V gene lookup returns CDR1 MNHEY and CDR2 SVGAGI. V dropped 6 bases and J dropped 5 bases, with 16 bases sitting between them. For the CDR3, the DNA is TGTGCCAGCAGGGTGATGGGAACAGAGTATGGCTACACCTTC. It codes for CASRVMGTEYGYTF.

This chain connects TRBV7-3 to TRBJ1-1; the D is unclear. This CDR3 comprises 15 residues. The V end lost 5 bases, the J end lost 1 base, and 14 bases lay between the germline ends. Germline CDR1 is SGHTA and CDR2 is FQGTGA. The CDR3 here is CASSLQTGKNTEAFF. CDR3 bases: TGTGCCAGCAGCCTCCAGACGGGGAAGAACACTGAAGCTTTCTTT.

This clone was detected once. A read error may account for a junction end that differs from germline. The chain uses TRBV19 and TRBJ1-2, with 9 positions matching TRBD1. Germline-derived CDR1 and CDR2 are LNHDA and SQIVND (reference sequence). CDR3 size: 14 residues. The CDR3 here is CASSPGQGGRGYAF. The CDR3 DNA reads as TGTGCCAGTAGTCCGGGACAGGGAGGAAGGGGCTACGCCTTC.

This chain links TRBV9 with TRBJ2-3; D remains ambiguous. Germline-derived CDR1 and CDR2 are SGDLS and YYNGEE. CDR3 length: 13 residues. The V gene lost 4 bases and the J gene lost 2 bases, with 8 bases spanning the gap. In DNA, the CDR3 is TGTGCCAGCAGCACGCTCTACACAGATACGCAGTATTTT. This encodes CASSTLYTDTQYF.

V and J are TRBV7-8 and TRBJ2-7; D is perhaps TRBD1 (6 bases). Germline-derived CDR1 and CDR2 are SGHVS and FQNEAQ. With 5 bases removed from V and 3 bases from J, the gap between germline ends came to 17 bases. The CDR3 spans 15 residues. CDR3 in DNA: TGTGCCAGCAGCGAAAGTGGTTGGGGGCGCTACGAGCAGTACGTC. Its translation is CASSESGWGRYEQYV.

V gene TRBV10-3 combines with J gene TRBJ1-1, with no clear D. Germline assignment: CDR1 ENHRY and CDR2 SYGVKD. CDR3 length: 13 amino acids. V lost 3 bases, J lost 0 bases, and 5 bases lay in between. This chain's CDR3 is CAISDQVNTEAFF. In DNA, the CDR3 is TGTGCCATCAGTGACCAAGTGAACACTGAAGCTTTCTTT.

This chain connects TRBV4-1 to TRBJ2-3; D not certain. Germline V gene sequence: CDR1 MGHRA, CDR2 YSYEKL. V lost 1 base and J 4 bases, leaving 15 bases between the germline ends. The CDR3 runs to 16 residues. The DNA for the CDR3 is TGCGCCAGCAGCCAAGCAAGGGTGGTAGGTGCAGATACGCAGTATTTT. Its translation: CASSQARVVGADTQYF.

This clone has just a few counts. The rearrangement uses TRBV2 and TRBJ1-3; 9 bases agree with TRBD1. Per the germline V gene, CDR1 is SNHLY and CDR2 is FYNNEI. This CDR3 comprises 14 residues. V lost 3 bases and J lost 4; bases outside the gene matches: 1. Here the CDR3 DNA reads TGTGCCAGCAGTGAGGGGACAGGGGGAAACACCATATATTTT. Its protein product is CASSEGTGGNTIYF.

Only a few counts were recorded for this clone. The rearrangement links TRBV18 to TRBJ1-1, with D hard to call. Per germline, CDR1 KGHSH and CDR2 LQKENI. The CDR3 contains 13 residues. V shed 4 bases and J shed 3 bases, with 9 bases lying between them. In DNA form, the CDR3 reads TGTGCCAGCTCACGGCTGAGGGACACTGAAGCTTTCTTT. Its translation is CASSRLRDTEAFF. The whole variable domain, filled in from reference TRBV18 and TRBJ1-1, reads NAGVMQNPRHLVRRRGQEARLRCSPMKGHSHVYWYRQLPEEGLKFMVYLQKENIIDESGMPKERFSAEFPKEGPSILRIQQVVRGDSAAYFCASSRLRDTEAFFGQGTRLTVV.

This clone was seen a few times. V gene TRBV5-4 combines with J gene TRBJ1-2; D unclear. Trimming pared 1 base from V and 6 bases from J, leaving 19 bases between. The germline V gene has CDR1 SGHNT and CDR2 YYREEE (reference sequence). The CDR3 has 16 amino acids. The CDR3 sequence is CASSLPGRVNEDGYTF. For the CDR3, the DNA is TGTGCCAGCAGCTTGCCAGGCCGAGTTAATGAAGATGGCTACACCTTC.

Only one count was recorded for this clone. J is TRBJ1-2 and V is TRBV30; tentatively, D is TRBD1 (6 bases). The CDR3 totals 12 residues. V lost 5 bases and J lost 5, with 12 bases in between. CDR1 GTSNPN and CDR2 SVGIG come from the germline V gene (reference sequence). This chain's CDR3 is CAWEQGTYGYTF. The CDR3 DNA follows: TGTGCCTGGGAACAGGGAACGTATGGCTACACCTTC.

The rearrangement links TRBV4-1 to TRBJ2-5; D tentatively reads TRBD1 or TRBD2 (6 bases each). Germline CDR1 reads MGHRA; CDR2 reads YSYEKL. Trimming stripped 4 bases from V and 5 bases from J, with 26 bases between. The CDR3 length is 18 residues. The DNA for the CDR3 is TGCGCCAGCAGCCTAACCTCCCATTCGGGGGCTTTGGGGGAGACCCAGTACTTC. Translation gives CASSLTSHSGALGETQYF.

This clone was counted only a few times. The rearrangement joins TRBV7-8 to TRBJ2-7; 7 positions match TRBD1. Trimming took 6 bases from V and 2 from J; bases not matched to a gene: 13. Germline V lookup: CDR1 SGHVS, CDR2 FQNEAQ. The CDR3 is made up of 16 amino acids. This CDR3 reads CASSPDRDRFPYEQYV. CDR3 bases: TGTGCCAGCAGTCCCGATCGGGACAGATTTCCCTACGAGCAGTACGTC.

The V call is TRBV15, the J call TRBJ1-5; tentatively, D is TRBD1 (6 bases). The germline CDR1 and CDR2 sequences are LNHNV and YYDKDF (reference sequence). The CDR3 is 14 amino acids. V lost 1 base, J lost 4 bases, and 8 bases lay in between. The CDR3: CATSRVTGNQPQHF. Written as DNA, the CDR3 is TGTGCCACCAGCAGAGTCACAGGGAATCAGCCCCAGCATTTT.

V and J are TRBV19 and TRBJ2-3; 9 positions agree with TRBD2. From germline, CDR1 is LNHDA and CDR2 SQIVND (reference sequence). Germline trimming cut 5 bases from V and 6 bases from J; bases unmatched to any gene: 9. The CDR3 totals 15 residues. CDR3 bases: TGTGCCAGTAGTGGAAGCGGGGGGCGTGCGGATACGCAGTATTTT. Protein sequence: CASSGSGGRADTQYF.